This T cell receptor (beta chain) derives from a study of regulatory and conventional T cells in RAG deficiency. Notes on this clone: The antigen remains undetermined.

Profiling relied on immunoSEQ multiplex PCR, and the TCRdb table lists in-frame clones only, not all of them. There are thousands of clones in the sample; around 82% occur only once, and approximately 30% lies in the top ten. Deletions cut 6 bases from V and 6 bases from J, with 11 bases between. The CDR3 extends over 12 amino acids. Looked up from germline, CDR1 is MGHRA and CDR2 is YSYEKL. Study-wide findings and caveats: In Omenn syndrome, sorted "Tregs" may be peripherally activated cells. RAG-deficient patients showed markedly lower Shannon entropy and higher Simpson indices than control T-cell subsets. Compared with controls, unique Treg TCR beta sequences dropped about 100-fold in Omenn syndrome and CID/AS.

These data were also reused for a study on regulatory T cells. Per that paper: Primers: 52 TRBV forward and 13 TRBJ reverse. Regulatory T cells showed the strongest V-J pair restriction and V/J gene skewing among patient repertoires.

The J gene is TRBJ1-2, the V gene TRBV4-1, with D hard to call. Sequences were obtained from CD8+ T cells sorted from blood. The receptor's source is a human donor in good health. Written as DNA, the CDR3 is TGCGCCAGCAGGACGGGGTATGATGGCTACACCTTC. This sequence encodes CASRTGYDGYTF.